A few counts support the clone carrying this T cell receptor (beta chain). The antigen is not known. This record comes from a study of T cells in Graves' hyperthyroidism and ophthalmopathy. Findings and caveats of the study: Most thyroid clonotypes with frequency above 0.001 were detected in blood.

TCR beta CDR3 region amplification was performed from RNA transcripts. A first-round RT-PCR of the TCR CDR3 used the HTBI primer set. MiXCR was run by TCRdb on the multiplex PCR reads, yielding one entry per CDR3 protein. The table records roughly 510,000 distinct CDR3 sequences, 46% of them present only once. Investigators excluded patients with uncontrolled infection, other autoimmune disease, pregnancy or lactation. Per germline, CDR1 ENHRY and CDR2 SYGVKD. The V and J ends lost 5 bases and 5 bases, in that order; junction bases with no gene match: 7. This CDR3 region has 15 residues. The sequence was collected from an adult woman with Graves' disease, either hyperthyroidism or ophthalmopathy (not recorded which). The J gene is TRBJ2-5, the V gene TRBV10-3; 11 bases agree with TRBD1. The sample was peripheral blood or thyroid tissue (not recorded which). The CDR3 loop is CAISYGQGAGETQYF. The CDR3, as DNA: TGTGCCATCAGTTACGGACAGGGGGCTGGGGAGACCCAGTACTTC.